The present entry profiles one TCR beta chain with its context. No antigen is known for it. Germline V gives CDR1 LNHNV, CDR2 YYDKDF (reference sequence). Trimming removed 3 bases from V and 4 bases from J, with 16 bases in between. The CDR3 sequence is 16 residues long. PCR employed 60 Vbeta and 13 Jbeta primers. As processed by the authors: Around 76 million unique TCR beta chains, roughly 11 million shared, were counted in a later analysis. The protocol was immunoSEQ multiplex PCR, while the TCRdb copy is restricted to in-frame clones and leaves out a portion. V and J calls and clone size are given by that table; D and trimming were obtained from the DNA. The sample consists of around 200,000 clones, roughly 70% of them appearing once. This specimen comes from a study of cytomegalovirus exposure and HLA in healthy donors. Study results and caveats: Later, an analysis showed that TCR beta chains associated with HLA were more clonally expanded than others that were equally common. Later analysis placed DRB1 highest and HLA-C lowest in TCR association rates, which differed by HLA locus. Data from an earlier analysis indicated that most TCR beta V segments were productive either about 87% or about 30% of the time.

Sequenced sample: PBMCs. The chain is built from TRBV15 and TRBJ1-5; D may be TRBD1 (6 bases). The receptor comes from a male donor in good health and CMV-seronegative. The CDR3 sequence is CATSRGTGTTNQPQHF. CDR3 nucleotides: TGTGCCACCAGCAGGGGAACCGGGACAACGAATCAGCCCCAGCATTTT.